These 21 T cell receptor beta chains were all obtained from the same sample, sequenced in a study of radiation and T cells in renal cell carcinoma (TCRdb year 2020). The sample's time point label, decoded: blood 2 weeks post-SBRT. Taken with the paper, the label for treatment or condition translates to: 15 Gy SBRT to primary tumor, nephrectomy 4 weeks later. Preparation of the library involved the immunoSEQ multiplex PCR assay. As stored in TCRdb, this immuneACCESS dataset retains in-frame rearrangements with V and J assigned. A fraction of the clones does not appear; measured against another copy, unresolved V genes explain less than half of the discrepancy, and the remainder lacks a known reason. The sample data list roughly 130,000 clones, and 75% to 85% of these were observed just once. Clones ranked in the top ten supply approximately 1.9% of the sample. The specimen was blood, collected from a patient whose treatment included radiotherapy and nephrectomy. These receptors came from a woman aged 60-75 years with renal cell carcinoma.

The sample holds a few counts of this clone. This sequence joins TRBV6-5 and TRBJ2-7; D is ambiguous. Germline V CDR1 and CDR2: MNHEY, SVGAGI. V dropped 0 bases and J dropped 2 bases, with 14 bases sitting between them. The CDR3 sequence is 16 residues long. CDR3 in amino acids: CASSYSSVGSTYEQYF. The CDR3 region has the DNA TGTGCCAGCAGTTACTCGAGTGTGGGCAGCACCTACGAGCAGTACTTC.

As for this clone: The sample carries other DNA sequences with the same CDR3. This chain links TRBV6-1 with TRBJ1-4; 9 positions agree with TRBD1. This CDR3 region has 14 residues. Germline CDR1 MNHNS, CDR2 SASEGT. Trimming cost V 6 bases and J 8 bases; bases outside gene matches: 7. Written as DNA, the CDR3 is TGTGCCAGCAGAACAGGGGGCGCGGGGGAAAAACTGTTTTTT. Its translation is CASRTGGAGEKLFF.

The chain couples TRBV7-9 to TRBJ2-3; 11 bases line up with TRBD1. J gave up 4 bases and V 5 bases, and 5 bases lay outside the gene matches. The CDR3 spans 15 residues. Germline V CDR1 and CDR2: SEHNR, FQNEAQ (reference sequence). The CDR3 protein is CASSPGQGAADTQYF. CDR3 in DNA: TGTGCCAGCAGCCCAGGACAGGGGGCCGCAGATACGCAGTATTTT. The complete variable domain, with remaining parts taken from reference TRBV7-9 and TRBJ2-3, reads DTGVSQNPRHKITKRGQNVTFRCDPISEHNRLYWYRQTLGQGPEFLTYFQNEAQLEKSRLLSDRFSAERPKGSFSTLEIQRTEQGDSAMYLCASSPGQGAADTQYFGPGTRLTVL.

V is TRBV10-1 and J is TRBJ1-4, with D possibly being TRBD1 (5 bases). Germline values: CDR1 WNHNN, CDR2 SYGVQD (reference sequence). Trimming removed 4 bases from V and 0 bases from J, with 12 bases in between. This CDR3 spans 16 amino acids. CDR3 sequence (DNA): TGCGCCAGCAGTGCCCGGGGGTTTCCAACTAATGAAAAACTGTTTTTT. Translating it yields CASSARGFPTNEKLFF.

J is TRBJ1-1 and V is TRBV2, with 7 bases lining up with TRBD1. Germline CDR1 reads SNHLY; CDR2 reads FYNNEI. The junction had 6 bases not matched to a gene; V was cut back by 10 bases and J by 4 bases. The CDR3 extends over 12 amino acids. CDR3 nucleotides: TGTGCCACCGGACAGGCCCTCACTGAAGCTTTCTTT. It specifies CATGQALTEAFF.

The chain couples TRBV19 to TRBJ1-5, with TRBD1 as a possible D gene (5 bases). This CDR3 has 14 amino acids. The V gene's germline CDR1 is LNHDA and CDR2 SQIVND (reference sequence). The germline V and J ends were trimmed by 7 bases and 4 bases, with 14 bases remaining between them. Here the CDR3 reads CASTGQGGNQPQHF. The CDR3 coding sequence is TGTGCCAGTACCGGGCAGGGAGGGAATCAGCCCCAGCATTTT. The full variable domain, in which reference TRBV19 and TRBJ1-5 provide the parts outside the CDR3, is DGGITQSPKYLFRKEGQNVTLSCEQNLNHDAMYWYRQDPGQGLRLIYYSQIVNDFQKGDIAEGYSVSREKKESFPLTVTSAQKNPTAFYLCASTGQGGNQPQHFGDGTRLSIL.

The chain recombines TRBV7-3 with TRBJ2-3; 8 bases map to TRBD2. Per the germline V gene, CDR1 is SGHTA and CDR2 is FQGTGA. The trim removed 4 bases at V and 4 bases at J, leaving 1 base unmatched. The CDR3 extends over 13 amino acids. The CDR3 here is CASSSGGSDTQYF. The CDR3 nucleotides read TGTGCCAGCAGCTCGGGGGGGTCAGATACGCAGTATTTT.

The chain uses TRBV10-3 and TRBJ2-2; tentatively, D is TRBD1 (5 bases). This CDR3 has 14 residues. Germline-derived CDR1 and CDR2 are ENHRY and SYGVKD. V lost 6 bases and J 2 bases, leaving 10 bases between the germline ends. CDR3 protein: CAIRPDSNTGELFF. The CDR3 DNA is TGTGCCATCAGACCCGACAGCAACACCGGGGAGCTGTTTTTT.

The chain combines TRBV7-9 with TRBJ1-3; unclear D gene. V dropped 1 base and J dropped 0 bases, with 10 bases sitting between them. The CDR3 covers 16 residues. Looked up from germline, CDR1 is SEHNR and CDR2 is FQNEAQ (reference sequence). DNA of the CDR3: TGTGCCAGCAGCTTAGATGGCAGCCGCTCTGGAAACACCATATATTTT. Protein: CASSLDGSRSGNTIYF.

The chain is built from TRBV9 and TRBJ2-1; TRBD2 is a possible D gene (6 bases). The germline V gene encodes CDR1 SGDLS and CDR2 YYNGEE. The germline V and J ends were trimmed by 0 bases and 0 bases, with 13 bases remaining between them. CDR3 length: 17 amino acids. As DNA, the CDR3 is TGTGCCAGCAGCGTAGGAGTCGCTAGCGTCTCCTACAATGAGCAGTTCTTC. This sequence encodes CASSVGVASVSYNEQFF.

The rearrangement joins TRBV28 to TRBJ1-4, with unresolved D. This CDR3 is 13 amino acids long. Germline lookup yields CDR1 MDHEN and CDR2 SYDVKM. V shed 2 bases and J shed 4 bases, with 5 bases lying between them. CDR3 loop: CASSLPDNEKLFF. CDR3 DNA: TGTGCCAGCAGTTTACCCGATAATGAAAAACTGTTTTTT. Using reference TRBV28 and TRBJ1-4 for the parts outside the CDR3, the full variable domain is DVKVTQSSRYLVKRTGEKVFLECVQDMDHENMFWYRQDPGLGLRLIYFSYDVKMKEKGDIPEGYSVSREKKERFSLILESASTNQTSMYLCASSLPDNEKLFFGSGTQLSVL.

V gene TRBV5-6 combines with J gene TRBJ2-5; tentatively, D is TRBD2 (5 bases). This CDR3 is 13 amino acids long. V lost 4 bases, J lost 4 bases, and 11 bases lay in between. Per germline, CDR1 SGHDT and CDR2 YYEEEE. CDR3: CASSGMDLETQYF. For the CDR3, the DNA is TGTGCCAGCAGCGGGATGGACTTAGAGACCCAGTACTTC.

The J gene is TRBJ2-7, the V gene TRBV19; 12 bases are a match to TRBD1. Germline CDR1 LNHDA, CDR2 SQIVND (reference sequence). CDR3 length: 18 residues. The trim removed 6 bases at V and 1 base at J, leaving 13 bases unmatched. CDR3 sequence (DNA): TGTGCCAGTAGCATCCGGGGGGACAGGGGGCTTGGTTCCTACGAGCAGTACTTC. Translated: CASSIRGDRGLGSYEQYF.

The chain uses TRBV11-2 and TRBJ2-7; 7 positions match TRBD1. J lost 3 bases, V lost 4 bases, and 0 bases had no gene match. The germline gives CDR1 SGHAT, CDR2 FQNNGV. This CDR3 region has 12 residues. The CDR3 reads CASSSGGYEQYF. The CDR3 coding sequence is TGTGCCAGCAGCTCAGGGGGCTACGAGCAGTACTTC.

This clone was found a few times. V gene TRBV2 combines with J gene TRBJ1-1, with D unresolved. The V end was cut by 7 bases, the J end by 0 bases, with 9 bases between. The germline V gene encodes CDR1 SNHLY and CDR2 FYNNEI. This CDR3 is built from 13 residues. The CDR3 region is CASTTGLNTEAFF. As DNA, the CDR3 is TGTGCCAGCACCACGGGCTTGAACACTGAAGCTTTCTTT.

Written as DNA, the CDR3 is TGCGCCAGCAGCACAGGGACAGGGGGCGCCGAGCAGTACTTC. Residues: CASSTGTGGAEQYF. This chain links TRBV5-1 with TRBJ2-7; 12 bases are a match to TRBD1. V gave up 4 bases and J gave up 6 bases; unmatched junction bases: 5. The germline gives CDR1 SGHRS, CDR2 YFSETQ. This CDR3 is built from 14 residues. Supplemented by reference TRBV5-1 and TRBJ2-7, the full variable domain reads KAGVTQTPRYLIKTRGQQVTLSCSPISGHRSVSWYQQTPGQGLQFLFEYFSETQRNKGNFPGRFSGRQFSNSRSEMNVSTLELGDSALYLCASSTGTGGAEQYFGPGTRLTVT.

The chain employs TRBV19 and TRBJ2-2, with TRBD1 identical over 9 bases. Trimming at V came to 8 bases and at J to 3 bases, leaving 4 bases not matched to a gene. Germline loops: CDR1 LNHDA, CDR2 SQIVND (reference sequence). CDR3 size: 14 residues. This CDR3 reads CASLTGGDTGELFF. The CDR3, as DNA: TGTGCCAGTTTGACAGGGGGAGACACCGGGGAGCTGTTTTTT.

The V call is TRBV7-9, the J call TRBJ2-2, with 9 bases that match TRBD1. Germline CDR1 and CDR2: SEHNR and FQNEAQ (reference sequence). This CDR3 is 15 amino acids long. The ends lost 5 bases at V and 3 bases at J; junction bases unmatched: 4. The CDR3 here is CASSRTGEYTGELFF. Here the CDR3 DNA reads TGTGCCAGCAGCAGGACAGGGGAGTACACCGGGGAGCTGTTTTTT.

CDR3 sequence: CASSPGQGLIDEQFF. As DNA, the CDR3 is TGTGCCAGCAGCCCCGGACAGGGGCTGATCGATGAGCAGTTCTTC. V usage is TRBV9 and J usage is TRBJ2-1, with 9 bases identical to TRBD1. The V gene's germline CDR1 is SGDLS and CDR2 YYNGEE. V shed 4 bases, J shed 8 bases, and the junction held 10 bases outside the gene matches. This CDR3 is built from 15 residues.

The chain is built from TRBV6-5 and TRBJ2-7; possibly TRBD2 for D (5 bases). V shed 0 bases and J shed 6 bases, with 15 bases lying between them. The germline gives CDR1 MNHEY, CDR2 SVGAGI. This CDR3 region has 15 residues. The CDR3 loop is CASSYSRGSLGEQYF. The CDR3 nucleotides read TGTGCCAGCAGTTACTCGCGAGGGAGTCTCGGCGAGCAGTACTTC.

The chain joins TRBV30 to TRBJ2-3; no firm D call. CDR1 and CDR2 from the germline V gene are GTSNPN and SVGIG (reference sequence). The CDR3 sequence is 12 residues long. The V gene lost 0 bases and the J gene lost 5 bases, with 6 bases spanning the gap. The CDR3 loop is CAWSVRKDTQYF. For the CDR3, the DNA is TGTGCCTGGAGTGTAAGGAAAGATACGCAGTATTTT.